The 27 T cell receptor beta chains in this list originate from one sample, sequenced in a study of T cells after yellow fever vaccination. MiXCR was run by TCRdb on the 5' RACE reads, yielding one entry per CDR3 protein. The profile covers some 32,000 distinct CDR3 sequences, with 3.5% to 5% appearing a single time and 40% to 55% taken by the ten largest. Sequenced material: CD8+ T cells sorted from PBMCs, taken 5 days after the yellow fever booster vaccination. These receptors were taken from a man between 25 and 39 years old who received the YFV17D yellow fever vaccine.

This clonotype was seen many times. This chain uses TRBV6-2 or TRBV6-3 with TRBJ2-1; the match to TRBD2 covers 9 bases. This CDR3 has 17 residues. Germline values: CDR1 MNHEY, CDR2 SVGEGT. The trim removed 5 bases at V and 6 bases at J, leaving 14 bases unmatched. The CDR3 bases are TGTGCCAGCAGTCCTCTCTTTGGGACTAGCACCATCAATGAGCAGTTCTTC. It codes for CASSPLFGTSTINEQFF.

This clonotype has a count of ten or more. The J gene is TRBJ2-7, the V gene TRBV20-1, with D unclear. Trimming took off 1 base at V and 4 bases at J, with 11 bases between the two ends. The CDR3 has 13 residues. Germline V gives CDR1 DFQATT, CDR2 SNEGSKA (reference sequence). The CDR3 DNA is TGCAGTGCTAGAGTTCCCCTGAGTTACGAGCAGTACTTC. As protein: CSARVPLSYEQYF.

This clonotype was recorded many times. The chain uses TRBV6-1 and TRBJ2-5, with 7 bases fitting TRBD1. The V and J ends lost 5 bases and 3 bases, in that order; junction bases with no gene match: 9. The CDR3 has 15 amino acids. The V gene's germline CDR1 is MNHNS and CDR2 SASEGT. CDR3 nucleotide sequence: TGTGCCAGCAGTACCTCTGGTGACAGGGAAGAGACCCAGTACTTC. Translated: CASSTSGDREETQYF.

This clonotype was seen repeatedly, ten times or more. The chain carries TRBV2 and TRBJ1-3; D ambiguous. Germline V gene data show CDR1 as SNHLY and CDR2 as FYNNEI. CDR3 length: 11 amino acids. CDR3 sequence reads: CVYVSGNTIYF. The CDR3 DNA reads TGTGTATATGTCTCTGGAAACACCATATATTTT. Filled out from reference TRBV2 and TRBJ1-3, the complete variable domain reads EPEVTQTPSHQVTQMGQEVILRCVPISNHLYFYWYRQILGQKVEFLVSFYNNEISEKSEIFDDQFSVERPDGSNFTLKIRSTKLEDSAMYFCVYVSGNTIYFGEGSWLTVV.

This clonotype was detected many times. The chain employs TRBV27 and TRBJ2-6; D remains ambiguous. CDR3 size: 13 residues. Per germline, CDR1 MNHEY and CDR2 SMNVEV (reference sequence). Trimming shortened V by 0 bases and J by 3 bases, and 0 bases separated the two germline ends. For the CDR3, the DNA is TGTGCCAGCAGTTTATCTGGGGCCAACGTCCTGACTTTC. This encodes CASSLSGANVLTF.

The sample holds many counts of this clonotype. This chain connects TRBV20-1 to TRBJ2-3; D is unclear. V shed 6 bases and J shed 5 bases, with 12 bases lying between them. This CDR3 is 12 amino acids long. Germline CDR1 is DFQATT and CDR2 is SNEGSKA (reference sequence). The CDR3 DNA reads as TGCAGTGCCCCCCAGAATGAAGATACGCAGTATTTT. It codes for CSAPQNEDTQYF.

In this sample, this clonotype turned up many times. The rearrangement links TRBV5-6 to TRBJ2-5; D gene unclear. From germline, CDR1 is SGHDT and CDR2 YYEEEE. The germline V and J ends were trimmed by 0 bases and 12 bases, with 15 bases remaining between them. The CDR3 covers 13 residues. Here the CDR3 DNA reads TGTGCCAGCAGCTTGGGAGGCGGCACCGTCGAGTACTTC. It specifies CASSLGGGTVEYF.

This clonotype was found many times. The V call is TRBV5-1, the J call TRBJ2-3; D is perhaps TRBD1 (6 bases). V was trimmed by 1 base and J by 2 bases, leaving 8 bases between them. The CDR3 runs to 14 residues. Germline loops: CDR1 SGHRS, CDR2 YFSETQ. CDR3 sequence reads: CASSLTGITDTQYF. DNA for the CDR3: TGCGCCAGCAGCTTGACAGGGATCACAGATACGCAGTATTTT.

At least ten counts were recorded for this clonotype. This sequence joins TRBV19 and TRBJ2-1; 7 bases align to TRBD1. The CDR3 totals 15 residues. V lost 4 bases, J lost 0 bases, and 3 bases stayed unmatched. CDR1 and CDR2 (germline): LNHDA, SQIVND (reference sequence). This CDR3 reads CASSRDSSSYNEQFF. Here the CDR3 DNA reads TGTGCCAGTAGTAGGGACAGTTCCTCCTACAATGAGCAGTTCTTC.

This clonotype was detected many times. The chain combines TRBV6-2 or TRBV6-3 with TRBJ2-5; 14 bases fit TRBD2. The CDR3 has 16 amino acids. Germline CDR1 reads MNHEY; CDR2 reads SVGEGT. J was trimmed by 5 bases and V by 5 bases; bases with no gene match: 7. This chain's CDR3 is CASSLLGLAGEETQYF. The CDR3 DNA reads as TGTGCCAGCAGTCTTTTGGGACTAGCGGGAGAGGAGACCCAGTACTTC.

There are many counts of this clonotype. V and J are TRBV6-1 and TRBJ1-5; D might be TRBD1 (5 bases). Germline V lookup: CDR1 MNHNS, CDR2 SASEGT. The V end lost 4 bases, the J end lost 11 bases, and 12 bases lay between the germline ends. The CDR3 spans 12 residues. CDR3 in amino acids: CASSATGLTQHF. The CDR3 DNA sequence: TGTGCCAGCAGTGCCACAGGTCTGACCCAGCATTTT.

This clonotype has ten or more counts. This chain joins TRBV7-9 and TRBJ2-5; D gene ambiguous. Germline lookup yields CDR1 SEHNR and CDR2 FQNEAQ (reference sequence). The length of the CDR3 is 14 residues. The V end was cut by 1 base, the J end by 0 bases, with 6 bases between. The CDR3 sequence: CASSLERYQETQYF. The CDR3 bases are TGTGCCAGCAGCTTAGAACGGTACCAAGAGACCCAGTACTTC.

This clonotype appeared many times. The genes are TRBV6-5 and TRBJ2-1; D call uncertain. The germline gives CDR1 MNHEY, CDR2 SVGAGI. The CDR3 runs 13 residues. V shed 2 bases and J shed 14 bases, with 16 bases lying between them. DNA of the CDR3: TGTGCCAGCAGTTACGTTGCGGCAAGAGATGAGTTCTTC. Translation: CASSYVAARDEFF.

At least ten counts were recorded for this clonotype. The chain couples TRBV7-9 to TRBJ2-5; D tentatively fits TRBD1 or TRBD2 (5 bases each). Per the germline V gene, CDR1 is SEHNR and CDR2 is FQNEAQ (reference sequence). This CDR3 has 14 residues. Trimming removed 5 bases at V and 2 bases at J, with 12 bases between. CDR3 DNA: TGTGCCAGCAGCGCACCGGGACCACAAGAGACCCAGTACTTC. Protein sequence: CASSAPGPQETQYF.

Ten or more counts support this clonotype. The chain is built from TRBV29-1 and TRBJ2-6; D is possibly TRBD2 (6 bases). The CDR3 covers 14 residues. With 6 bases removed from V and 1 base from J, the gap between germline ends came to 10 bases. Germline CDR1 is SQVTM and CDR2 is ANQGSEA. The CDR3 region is CSVPGGSGANVLTF. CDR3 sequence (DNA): TGCAGCGTCCCCGGGGGATCTGGGGCCAACGTCCTGACTTTC.

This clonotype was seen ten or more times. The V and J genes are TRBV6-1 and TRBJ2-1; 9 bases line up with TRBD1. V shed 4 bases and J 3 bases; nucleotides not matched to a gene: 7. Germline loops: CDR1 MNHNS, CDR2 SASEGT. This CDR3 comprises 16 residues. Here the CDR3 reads CASSATPGQGYNEQFF. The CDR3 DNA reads TGTGCCAGCAGTGCGACCCCGGGACAGGGCTACAATGAGCAGTTCTTC.

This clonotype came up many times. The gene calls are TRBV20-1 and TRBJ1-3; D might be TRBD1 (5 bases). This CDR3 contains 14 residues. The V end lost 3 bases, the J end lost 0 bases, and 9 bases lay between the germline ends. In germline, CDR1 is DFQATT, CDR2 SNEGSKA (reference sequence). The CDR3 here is CSASDRTSGNTIYF. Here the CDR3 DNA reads TGCAGTGCTAGCGACAGAACCTCTGGAAACACCATATATTTT.

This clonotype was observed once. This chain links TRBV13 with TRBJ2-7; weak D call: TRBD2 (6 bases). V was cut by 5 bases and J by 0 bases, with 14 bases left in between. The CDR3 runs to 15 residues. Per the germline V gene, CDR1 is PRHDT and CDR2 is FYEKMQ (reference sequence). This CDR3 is CASSPGAGYSYEQYF. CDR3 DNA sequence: TGTGCCAGCAGCCCTGGGGCGGGGTACTCCTACGAGCAGTACTTC. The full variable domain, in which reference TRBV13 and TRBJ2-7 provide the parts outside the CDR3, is AAGVIQSPRHLIKEKRETATLKCYPIPRHDTVYWYQQGPGQDPQFLISFYEKMQSDKGSIPDRFSAQQFSDYHSELNMSSLELGDSALYFCASSPGAGYSYEQYFGPGTRLTVT.

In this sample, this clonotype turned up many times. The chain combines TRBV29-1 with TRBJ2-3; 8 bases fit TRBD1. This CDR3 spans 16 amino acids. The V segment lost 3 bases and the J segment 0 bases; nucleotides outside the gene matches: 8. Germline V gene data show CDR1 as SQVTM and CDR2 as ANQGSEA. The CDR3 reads CSVDSGTGASTDTQYF. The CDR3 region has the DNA TGCAGCGTTGACTCCGGGACAGGAGCTAGCACAGATACGCAGTATTTT.

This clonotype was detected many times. The CDR3 nucleotides read TGCGCCAGCAGTCCGGACAGCCAAGAGACCCAGTACTTC. Amino acids: CASSPDSQETQYF. The J gene is TRBJ2-5, the V gene TRBV5-1; D possibly corresponds to TRBD1 (6 bases). Germline V CDR1 and CDR2: SGHRS, YFSETQ. The CDR3 is made up of 13 amino acids. Trimming shortened V by 5 bases and J by 1 base, and 9 bases separated the two germline ends.

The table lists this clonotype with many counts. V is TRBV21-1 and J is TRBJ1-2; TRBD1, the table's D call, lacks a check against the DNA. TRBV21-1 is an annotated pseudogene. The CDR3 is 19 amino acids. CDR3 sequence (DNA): TGTGCCAGCAGCAGTCCTCCTACCCCGGGGACAAAAGGACGCTATGGCTACACCTTC. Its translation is CASSSPPTPGTKGRYGYTF.

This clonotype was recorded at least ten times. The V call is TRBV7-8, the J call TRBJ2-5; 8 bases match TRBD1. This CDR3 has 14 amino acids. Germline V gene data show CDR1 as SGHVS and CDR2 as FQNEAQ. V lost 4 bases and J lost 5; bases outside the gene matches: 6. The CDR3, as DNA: TGTGCCAGCAGCTACTGGACAGGGTCGGAGACCCAGTACTTC. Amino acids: CASSYWTGSETQYF.

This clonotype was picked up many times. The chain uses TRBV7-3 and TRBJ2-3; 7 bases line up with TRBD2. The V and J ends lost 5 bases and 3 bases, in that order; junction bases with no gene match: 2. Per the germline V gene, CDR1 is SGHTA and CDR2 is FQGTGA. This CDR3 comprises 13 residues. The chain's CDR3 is CASSVGGTDTQYF. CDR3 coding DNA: TGTGCCAGCAGCGTCGGGGGGACAGATACGCAGTATTTT.

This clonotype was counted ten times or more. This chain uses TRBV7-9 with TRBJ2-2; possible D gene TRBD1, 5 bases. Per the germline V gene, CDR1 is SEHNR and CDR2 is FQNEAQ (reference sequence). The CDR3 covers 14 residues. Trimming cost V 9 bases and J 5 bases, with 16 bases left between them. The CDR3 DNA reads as TGTGCCAGTCCTGGGGCCCCGACGACCGGGGAGCTGTTTTTT. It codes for CASPGAPTTGELFF.

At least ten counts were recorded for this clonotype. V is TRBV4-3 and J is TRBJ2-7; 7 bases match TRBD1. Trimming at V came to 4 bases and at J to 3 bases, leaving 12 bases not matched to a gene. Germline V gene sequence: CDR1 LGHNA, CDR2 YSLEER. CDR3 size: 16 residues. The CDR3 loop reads CASSLESGTEVYEQYF. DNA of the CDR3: TGCGCCAGCAGCCTAGAAAGTGGGACAGAAGTCTACGAGCAGTACTTC.

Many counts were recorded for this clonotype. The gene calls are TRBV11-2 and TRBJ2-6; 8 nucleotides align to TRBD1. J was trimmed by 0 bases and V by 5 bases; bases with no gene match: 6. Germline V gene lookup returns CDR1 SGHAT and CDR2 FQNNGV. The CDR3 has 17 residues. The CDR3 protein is CASSPGTGYSGANVLTF. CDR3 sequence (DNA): TGTGCCAGCAGCCCAGGGACAGGATACTCTGGGGCCAACGTCCTGACTTTC.

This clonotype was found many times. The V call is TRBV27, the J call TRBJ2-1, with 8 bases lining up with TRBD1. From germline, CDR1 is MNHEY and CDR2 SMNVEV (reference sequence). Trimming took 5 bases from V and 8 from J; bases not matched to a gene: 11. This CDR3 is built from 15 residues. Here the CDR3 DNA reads TGTGCCAGCAGTCCTCCGGACAGGGCTCTGGATGAGCAGTTCTTC. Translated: CASSPPDRALDEQFF.